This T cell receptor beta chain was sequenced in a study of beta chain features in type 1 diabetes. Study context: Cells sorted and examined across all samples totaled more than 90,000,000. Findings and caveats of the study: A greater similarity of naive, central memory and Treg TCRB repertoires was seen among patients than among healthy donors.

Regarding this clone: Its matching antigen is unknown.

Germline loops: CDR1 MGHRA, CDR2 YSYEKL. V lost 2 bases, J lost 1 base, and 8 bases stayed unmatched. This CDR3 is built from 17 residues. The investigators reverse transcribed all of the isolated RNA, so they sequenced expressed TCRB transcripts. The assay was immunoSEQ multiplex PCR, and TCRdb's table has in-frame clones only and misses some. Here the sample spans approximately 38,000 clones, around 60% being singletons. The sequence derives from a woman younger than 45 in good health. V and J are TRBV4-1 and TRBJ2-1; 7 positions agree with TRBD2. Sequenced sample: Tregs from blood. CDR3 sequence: CASSQQGGRTSYNEQFF. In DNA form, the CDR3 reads TGCGCCAGCAGCCAACAGGGAGGGAGGACATCCTACAATGAGCAGTTCTTC.